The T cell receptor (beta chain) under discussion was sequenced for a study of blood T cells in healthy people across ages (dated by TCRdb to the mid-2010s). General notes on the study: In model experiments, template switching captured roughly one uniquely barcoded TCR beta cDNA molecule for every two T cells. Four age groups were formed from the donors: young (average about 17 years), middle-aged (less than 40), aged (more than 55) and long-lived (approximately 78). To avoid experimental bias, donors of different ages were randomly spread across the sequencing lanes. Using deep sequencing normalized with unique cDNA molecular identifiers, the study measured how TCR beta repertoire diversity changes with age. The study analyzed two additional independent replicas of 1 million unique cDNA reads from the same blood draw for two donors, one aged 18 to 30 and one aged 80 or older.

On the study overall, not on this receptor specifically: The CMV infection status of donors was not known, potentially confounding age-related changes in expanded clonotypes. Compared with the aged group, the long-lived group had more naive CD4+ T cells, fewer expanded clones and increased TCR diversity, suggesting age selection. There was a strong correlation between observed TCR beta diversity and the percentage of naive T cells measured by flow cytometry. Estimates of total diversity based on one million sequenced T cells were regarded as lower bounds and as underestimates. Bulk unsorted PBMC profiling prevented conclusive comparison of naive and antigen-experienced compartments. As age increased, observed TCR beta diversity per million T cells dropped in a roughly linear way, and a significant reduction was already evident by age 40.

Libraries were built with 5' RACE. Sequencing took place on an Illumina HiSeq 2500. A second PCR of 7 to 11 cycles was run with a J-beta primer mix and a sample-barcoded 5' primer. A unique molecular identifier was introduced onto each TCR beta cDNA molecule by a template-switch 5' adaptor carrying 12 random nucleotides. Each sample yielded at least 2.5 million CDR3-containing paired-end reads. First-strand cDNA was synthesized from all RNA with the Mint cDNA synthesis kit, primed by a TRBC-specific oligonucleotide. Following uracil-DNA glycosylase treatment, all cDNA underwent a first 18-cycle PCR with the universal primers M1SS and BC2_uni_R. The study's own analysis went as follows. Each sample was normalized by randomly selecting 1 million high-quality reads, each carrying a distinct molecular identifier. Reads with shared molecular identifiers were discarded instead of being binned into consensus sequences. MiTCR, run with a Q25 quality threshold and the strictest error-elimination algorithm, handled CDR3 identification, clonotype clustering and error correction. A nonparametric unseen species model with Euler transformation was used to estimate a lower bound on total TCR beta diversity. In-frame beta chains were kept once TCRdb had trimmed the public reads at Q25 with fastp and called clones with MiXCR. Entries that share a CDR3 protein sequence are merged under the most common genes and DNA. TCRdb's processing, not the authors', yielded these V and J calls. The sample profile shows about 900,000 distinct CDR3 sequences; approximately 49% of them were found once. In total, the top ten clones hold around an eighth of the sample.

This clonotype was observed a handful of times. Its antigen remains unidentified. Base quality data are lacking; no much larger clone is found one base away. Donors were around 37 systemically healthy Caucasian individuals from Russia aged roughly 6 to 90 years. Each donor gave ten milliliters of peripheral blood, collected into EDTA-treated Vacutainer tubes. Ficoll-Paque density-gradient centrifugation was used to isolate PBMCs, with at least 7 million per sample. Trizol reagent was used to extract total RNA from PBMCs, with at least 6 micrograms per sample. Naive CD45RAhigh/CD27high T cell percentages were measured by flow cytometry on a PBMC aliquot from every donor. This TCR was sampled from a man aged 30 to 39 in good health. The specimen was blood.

The nucleotides are TGCGCCAGCAGCCAAGATTCACGGGGCGGCGTAGAGACCCAGTACTTC. It codes for CASSQDSRGGVETQYF. This receptor chain uses TRBV4-1 and TRBJ2-5; the D call is possibly TRBD1 or TRBD2, each sharing 5 bases. The germline V gene yields MGHRA for CDR1 and YSYEKL for CDR2. Counted from cysteine to phenylalanine, this CDR3 has 16 amino acids. Only the CDR3 DNA stays, 48 bases, in frame from base 1. The V end loses 0 bases and the J end loses 4 bases, and a stretch of 15 bases separates them.